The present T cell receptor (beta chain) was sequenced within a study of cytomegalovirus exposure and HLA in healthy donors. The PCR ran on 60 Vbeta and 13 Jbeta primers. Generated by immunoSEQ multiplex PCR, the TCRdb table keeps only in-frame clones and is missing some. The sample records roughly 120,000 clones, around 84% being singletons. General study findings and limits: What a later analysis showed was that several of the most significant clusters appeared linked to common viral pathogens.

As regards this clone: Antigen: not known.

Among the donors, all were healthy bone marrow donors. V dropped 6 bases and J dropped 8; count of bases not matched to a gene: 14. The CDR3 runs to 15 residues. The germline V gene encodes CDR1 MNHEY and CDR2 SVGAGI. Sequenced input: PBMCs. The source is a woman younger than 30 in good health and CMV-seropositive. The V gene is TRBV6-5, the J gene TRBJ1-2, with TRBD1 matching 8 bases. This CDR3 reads CASRPPTGVIGGYTF. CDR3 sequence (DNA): TGTGCCAGCAGGCCCCCGACAGGGGTAATCGGCGGCTACACCTTC.